These T cell receptor beta chains were read from a single sample in a study of identical twins. TCRdb passed the 5' RACE reads through MiXCR, listing each CDR3 protein once. Among about 190,000 distinct CDR3 sequences listed, around 15% were seen once. This sample also belongs to another study, concerning T cells expressing NK-cell markers.

The material sequenced was CD8+ T cells sorted from blood. All receptors come from a woman aged 18-29 years in good health. Both conserved end residues are part of each CDR3. The order of the fields is V gene, D gene, J gene, clone size, CDR3 protein, CDR3 DNA. D genes are given only for firm matches. Size is stated for part of the rows, as once, few or many counts, or as a class when the clone is expanded.

>TRBV4-3|NA|TRBJ2-3|NA
CASSQSTRGGTDTQYF
TGCGCCAGCAGCCAATCCACTAGGGGGGGCACAGATACGCAGTATTTT
>TRBV20-1|TRBD1|TRBJ1-6|NA
CSARDTDRSSYNSPLHF
TGCAGTGCTAGAGATACGGACAGGAGCTCCTATAATTCACCCCTCCACTTT
>TRBV5-5|NA|TRBJ1-5|NA
CASSLVGPFEPQHF
TGTGCCAGCAGCTTGGTAGGGCCTTTTGAGCCCCAGCATTTT
>TRBV5-1|TRBD2|TRBJ2-1|few
CASSLWTSGAPFSSYNEQFF
TGCGCCAGCAGCCTTTGGACTAGCGGGGCCCCTTTCTCGTCCTACAATGAGCAGTTCTTC
>TRBV3-1|TRBD1|TRBJ2-7|few
CASSQTGGSYEQYF
TGTGCCAGCTCACAGACAGGGGGCTCCTACGAGCAGTACTTC
>TRBV7-9|NA|TRBJ1-3|NA
CASSSGERGGNTIYF
TGTGCCAGCAGCTCTGGCGAGCGGGGTGGAAACACCATATATTTT
>TRBV12-3/TRBV12-4|NA|TRBJ1-1|few
CASSPIRGLGTEAFF
TGTGCCAGCAGCCCCATCCGTGGGCTCGGCACTGAAGCTTTCTTT
>TRBV27|NA|TRBJ2-1|few
CASSMTRGNEQFF
TGTGCCAGCAGTATGACTAGGGGCAATGAGCAGTTCTTC
>TRBV7-9|TRBD1|TRBJ1-1|NA
CASHAGGLGYTEAFF
TGTGCCAGTCACGCAGGGGGATTAGGTTATACTGAAGCTTTCTTT
>TRBV6-1|NA|TRBJ2-3|NA
CASRDPGRYTDTQYF
TGTGCCAGCAGGGACCCGGGACGCTACACAGATACGCAGTATTTT
>TRBV7-9|NA|TRBJ2-7|NA
CASSSGSRDYEQYF
TGTGCCAGCAGTTCTGGATCCCGGGACTACGAGCAGTACTTC
>TRBV4-2|NA|TRBJ2-1|NA
CASSQDPPMSSGYNEQFF
TGTGCCAGCAGCCAAGACCCCCCAATGAGTAGCGGCTACAATGAGCAGTTCTTC
>TRBV5-5|NA|TRBJ2-2|many
CASSPLDVANTGELFF
TGTGCCAGCAGCCCGCTCGACGTCGCGAACACCGGGGAGCTGTTTTTT
>TRBV28|NA|TRBJ2-3|few
CASKGTLTDTQYF
TGTGCCAGCAAGGGGACTCTGACAGATACGCAGTATTTT
>TRBV5-5|NA|TRBJ1-1|NA
CASSLADNLKNTEAFF
TGTGCCAGCAGCTTGGCGGACAACCTAAAGAACACTGAAGCTTTCTTT
>TRBV7-8|TRBD2|TRBJ2-3|few
CASSSGGYSTDTQYF
TGTGCCAGCAGCTCCGGGGGGTACAGCACAGATACGCAGTATTTT
>TRBV10-3|NA|TRBJ2-1|NA
CAIRSPSGGSSYNEQFF
TGTGCCATCAGATCACCCTCTGGAGGAAGCTCCTACAATGAGCAGTTCTTC
>TRBV12-3/TRBV12-4|NA|TRBJ2-1|many
CASSPTGLRTEQFF
TGTGCCAGCAGTCCAACGGGACTCCGCACCGAGCAGTTCTTC
>TRBV30|TRBD1|TRBJ2-2|NA
CAWLRDRGHGELFF
TGTGCCTGGCTCCGGGACAGGGGACACGGGGAGCTGTTTTTT
>TRBV6-5|NA|TRBJ2-1|NA
CASSYGSPLNEQFF
TGTGCCAGCAGTTACGGGAGCCCCCTCAATGAGCAGTTCTTC
>TRBV14|NA|TRBJ1-1|many
CASSNMTGPFTEAFF
TGTGCCAGCAGTAACATGACAGGACCCTTCACTGAAGCTTTCTTT
>TRBV12-3/TRBV12-4|NA|TRBJ1-2|few
CASRPGSASGYTF
TGTGCCAGCAGGCCCGGAAGCGCCTCTGGCTACACCTTC
>TRBV4-3|NA|TRBJ2-2|few
CASSQINVGELFF
TGCGCCAGCAGCCAAATAAACGTCGGGGAGCTGTTTTTT
>TRBV10-3|NA|TRBJ2-3|few
CAAAVTSTDTQYF
TGTGCCGCAGCAGTGACTAGCACAGATACGCAGTATTTT
>TRBV28|NA|TRBJ1-1|NA
CASSPKVARVVNTEAFF
TGTGCCAGCAGCCCCAAGGTCGCGAGAGTGGTCAACACTGAAGCTTTCTTT
>TRBV6-2/TRBV6-3|TRBD2|TRBJ2-1|NA
CASRPGTSGRLFF
TGTGCCAGCAGACCCGGGACTAGCGGGCGACTGTTCTTC
>TRBV15|TRBD2|TRBJ2-3|NA
CATSRDVAGGPADTQYF
TGTGCCACCAGCAGAGATGTGGCGGGGGGGCCGGCAGATACGCAGTATTTT
>TRBV6-5|TRBD2|TRBJ2-1|NA
CASSYVTSGEQFF
TGTGCCAGCAGTTACGTGACTAGCGGCGAGCAGTTCTTC
>TRBV7-6|NA|TRBJ2-3|few
CASSFTSATSTDTQYF
TGTGCCAGCAGCTTTACCAGCGCCACTAGCACAGATACGCAGTATTTT
>TRBV29-1|TRBD1|TRBJ1-5|NA
CSVRTGPDQPQHF
TGCAGCGTTCGGACAGGCCCAGATCAGCCCCAGCATTTT
>TRBV29-1|NA|TRBJ2-7|NA
CSVEGGDYEQYF
TGCAGCGTTGAAGGGGGGGACTACGAGCAGTACTTC
>TRBV20-1|NA|TRBJ2-4|few
CSARDQVGRIQYF
TGCAGTGCTAGAGATCAGGTGGGGAGAATTCAGTACTTC
>TRBV29-1|NA|TRBJ2-5|few
CSVEREGSETQYF
TGCAGCGTTGAGCGAGAGGGCAGCGAGACCCAGTACTTC
>TRBV7-6|NA|TRBJ2-4|NA
CASSLWQGGKNIQYF
TGTGCCAGCAGCTTGTGGCAGGGTGGCAAAAACATTCAGTACTTC
>TRBV12-3/TRBV12-4|NA|TRBJ1-4|few
CASSLEAEKLFF
TGTGCCAGCAGTTTAGAGGCTGAAAAACTGTTTTTT
>TRBV9|NA|TRBJ1-1|NA
CASSGGDAEAFF
TGTGCCAGCAGCGGGGGGGACGCTGAAGCTTTCTTT
>TRBV9|NA|TRBJ1-4|NA
CASSGVGEKLFF
TGTGCCAGCAGCGGGGTTGGGGAAAAACTGTTTTTT
>TRBV29-1|TRBD2|TRBJ2-7|few
CSVATSGHEQYF
TGCAGCGTGGCTACTAGCGGCCACGAGCAGTACTTC
>TRBV20-1|NA|TRBJ2-1|NA
CSASEAGYNEQFF
TGCAGTGCTAGTGAAGCGGGCTACAATGAGCAGTTCTTC
>TRBV4-1|NA|TRBJ2-5|NA
CASSQVEVETQYF
TGCGCCAGCAGCCAAGTAGAGGTAGAGACCCAGTACTTC
>TRBV9|NA|TRBJ2-2|few
CASSVVVGPTGELFF
TGTGCCAGCAGCGTAGTGGTTGGTCCCACCGGGGAGCTGTTTTTT
>TRBV3-1|TRBD1|TRBJ2-7|few
CASSLDRGIGEQYF
TGTGCCAGCAGCCTCGACAGGGGAATTGGGGAGCAGTACTTC
>TRBV30|NA|TRBJ2-2|few
CAWGGTAASLTGELFF
TGTGCCTGGGGGGGGACTGCAGCAAGCTTGACCGGGGAGCTGTTTTTT
>TRBV7-9|TRBD2|TRBJ2-2|NA
CASSLVAGTNTGELFF
TGTGCCAGCAGCTTAGTAGCGGGCACGAACACCGGGGAGCTGTTTTTT
>TRBV9|TRBD1|TRBJ1-2|NA
CASSVTGAGGYTF
TGTGCCAGCAGCGTTACAGGGGCGGGTGGCTACACCTTC
>TRBV7-9|NA|TRBJ1-5|NA
CASSYSDQPQHF
TGTGCCAGCAGCTACTCCGATCAGCCCCAGCATTTT
>TRBV30|NA|TRBJ2-7|NA
CAWRWTVEQYF
TGTGCCTGGAGGTGGACAGTGGAGCAGTACTTC
>TRBV20-1|TRBD2|TRBJ2-1|NA
CSARVAGGFDEQFF
TGCAGTGCTAGAGTAGCGGGAGGCTTCGATGAGCAGTTCTTC
>TRBV2|NA|TRBJ2-7|NA
CTSSEDTLYEQYF
TGTACCAGCAGTGAAGACACGCTTTACGAGCAGTACTTC
>TRBV29-1|NA|TRBJ2-1|few
CSYEGPGGWYNEQFF
TGCAGTTATGAGGGCCCCGGCGGGTGGTACAATGAGCAGTTCTTC
>TRBV6-1|NA|TRBJ2-7|NA
CASSDKQVTYEQYF
TGTGCCAGCAGTGACAAACAGGTTACCTACGAGCAGTACTTC